Sequencing of this T cell receptor (beta chain) was carried out in a study of OX40 agonist ivuxolimab in advanced cancers. Looking at the study overall: Hepatocellular carcinoma, melanoma, renal cell or head and neck cancer affected the dose-escalation patients. It was permissible to have had prior anti-PD-1, anti-PD-L1 or anti-CTLA-4 therapy, and less than 45% had some.

About this clone: Antigen unknown.

Study findings and constraints: Average numbers of expanded clones were greater in CD8+ T cells than in CD4+. At doses 0.1 to 3.0 mg/kg, CD4+ and CD8+ clones expanded.

V lost 3 bases and J lost 5; bases outside the gene matches: 2. The germline gives CDR1 SGHRS, CDR2 YFSETQ. The CDR3 has 15 residues. TCRdb's copy holds only in-frame clones and misses some; the assay was immunoSEQ multiplex PCR. The table shows approximately 38,000 clones, with approximately 79% occurring only once. Sequenced here: CD4+ or CD8+ T cells sorted from blood, sampled in a trial of the OX40 agonist ivuxolimab. This clonotype was obtained from an adult with an advanced solid tumor such as melanoma, head and neck, liver or kidney cancer. This chain links TRBV5-1 with TRBJ2-1; 13 positions agree with TRBD2. The CDR3 nucleotides are TGCGCCAGCAGCTCAGGGACTAGCGGGAACAATGAGCAGTTCTTC. It translates to CASSSGTSGNNEQFF.